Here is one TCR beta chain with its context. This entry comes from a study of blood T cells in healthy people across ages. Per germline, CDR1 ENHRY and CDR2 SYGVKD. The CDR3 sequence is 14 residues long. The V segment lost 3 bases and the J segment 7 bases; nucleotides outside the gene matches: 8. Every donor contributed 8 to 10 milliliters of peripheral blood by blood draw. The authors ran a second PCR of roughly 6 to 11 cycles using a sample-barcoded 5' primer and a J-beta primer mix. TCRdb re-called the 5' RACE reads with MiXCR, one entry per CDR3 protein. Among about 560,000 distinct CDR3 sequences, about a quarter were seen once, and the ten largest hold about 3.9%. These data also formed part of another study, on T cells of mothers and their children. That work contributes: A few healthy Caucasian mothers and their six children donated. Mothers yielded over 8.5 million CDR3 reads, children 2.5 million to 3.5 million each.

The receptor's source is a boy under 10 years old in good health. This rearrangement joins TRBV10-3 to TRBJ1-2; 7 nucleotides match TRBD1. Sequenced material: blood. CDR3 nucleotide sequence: TGTGCCATCAGTGAACCCGACAGGGAAGGTGGCTACACCTTC. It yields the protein CAISEPDREGGYTF.